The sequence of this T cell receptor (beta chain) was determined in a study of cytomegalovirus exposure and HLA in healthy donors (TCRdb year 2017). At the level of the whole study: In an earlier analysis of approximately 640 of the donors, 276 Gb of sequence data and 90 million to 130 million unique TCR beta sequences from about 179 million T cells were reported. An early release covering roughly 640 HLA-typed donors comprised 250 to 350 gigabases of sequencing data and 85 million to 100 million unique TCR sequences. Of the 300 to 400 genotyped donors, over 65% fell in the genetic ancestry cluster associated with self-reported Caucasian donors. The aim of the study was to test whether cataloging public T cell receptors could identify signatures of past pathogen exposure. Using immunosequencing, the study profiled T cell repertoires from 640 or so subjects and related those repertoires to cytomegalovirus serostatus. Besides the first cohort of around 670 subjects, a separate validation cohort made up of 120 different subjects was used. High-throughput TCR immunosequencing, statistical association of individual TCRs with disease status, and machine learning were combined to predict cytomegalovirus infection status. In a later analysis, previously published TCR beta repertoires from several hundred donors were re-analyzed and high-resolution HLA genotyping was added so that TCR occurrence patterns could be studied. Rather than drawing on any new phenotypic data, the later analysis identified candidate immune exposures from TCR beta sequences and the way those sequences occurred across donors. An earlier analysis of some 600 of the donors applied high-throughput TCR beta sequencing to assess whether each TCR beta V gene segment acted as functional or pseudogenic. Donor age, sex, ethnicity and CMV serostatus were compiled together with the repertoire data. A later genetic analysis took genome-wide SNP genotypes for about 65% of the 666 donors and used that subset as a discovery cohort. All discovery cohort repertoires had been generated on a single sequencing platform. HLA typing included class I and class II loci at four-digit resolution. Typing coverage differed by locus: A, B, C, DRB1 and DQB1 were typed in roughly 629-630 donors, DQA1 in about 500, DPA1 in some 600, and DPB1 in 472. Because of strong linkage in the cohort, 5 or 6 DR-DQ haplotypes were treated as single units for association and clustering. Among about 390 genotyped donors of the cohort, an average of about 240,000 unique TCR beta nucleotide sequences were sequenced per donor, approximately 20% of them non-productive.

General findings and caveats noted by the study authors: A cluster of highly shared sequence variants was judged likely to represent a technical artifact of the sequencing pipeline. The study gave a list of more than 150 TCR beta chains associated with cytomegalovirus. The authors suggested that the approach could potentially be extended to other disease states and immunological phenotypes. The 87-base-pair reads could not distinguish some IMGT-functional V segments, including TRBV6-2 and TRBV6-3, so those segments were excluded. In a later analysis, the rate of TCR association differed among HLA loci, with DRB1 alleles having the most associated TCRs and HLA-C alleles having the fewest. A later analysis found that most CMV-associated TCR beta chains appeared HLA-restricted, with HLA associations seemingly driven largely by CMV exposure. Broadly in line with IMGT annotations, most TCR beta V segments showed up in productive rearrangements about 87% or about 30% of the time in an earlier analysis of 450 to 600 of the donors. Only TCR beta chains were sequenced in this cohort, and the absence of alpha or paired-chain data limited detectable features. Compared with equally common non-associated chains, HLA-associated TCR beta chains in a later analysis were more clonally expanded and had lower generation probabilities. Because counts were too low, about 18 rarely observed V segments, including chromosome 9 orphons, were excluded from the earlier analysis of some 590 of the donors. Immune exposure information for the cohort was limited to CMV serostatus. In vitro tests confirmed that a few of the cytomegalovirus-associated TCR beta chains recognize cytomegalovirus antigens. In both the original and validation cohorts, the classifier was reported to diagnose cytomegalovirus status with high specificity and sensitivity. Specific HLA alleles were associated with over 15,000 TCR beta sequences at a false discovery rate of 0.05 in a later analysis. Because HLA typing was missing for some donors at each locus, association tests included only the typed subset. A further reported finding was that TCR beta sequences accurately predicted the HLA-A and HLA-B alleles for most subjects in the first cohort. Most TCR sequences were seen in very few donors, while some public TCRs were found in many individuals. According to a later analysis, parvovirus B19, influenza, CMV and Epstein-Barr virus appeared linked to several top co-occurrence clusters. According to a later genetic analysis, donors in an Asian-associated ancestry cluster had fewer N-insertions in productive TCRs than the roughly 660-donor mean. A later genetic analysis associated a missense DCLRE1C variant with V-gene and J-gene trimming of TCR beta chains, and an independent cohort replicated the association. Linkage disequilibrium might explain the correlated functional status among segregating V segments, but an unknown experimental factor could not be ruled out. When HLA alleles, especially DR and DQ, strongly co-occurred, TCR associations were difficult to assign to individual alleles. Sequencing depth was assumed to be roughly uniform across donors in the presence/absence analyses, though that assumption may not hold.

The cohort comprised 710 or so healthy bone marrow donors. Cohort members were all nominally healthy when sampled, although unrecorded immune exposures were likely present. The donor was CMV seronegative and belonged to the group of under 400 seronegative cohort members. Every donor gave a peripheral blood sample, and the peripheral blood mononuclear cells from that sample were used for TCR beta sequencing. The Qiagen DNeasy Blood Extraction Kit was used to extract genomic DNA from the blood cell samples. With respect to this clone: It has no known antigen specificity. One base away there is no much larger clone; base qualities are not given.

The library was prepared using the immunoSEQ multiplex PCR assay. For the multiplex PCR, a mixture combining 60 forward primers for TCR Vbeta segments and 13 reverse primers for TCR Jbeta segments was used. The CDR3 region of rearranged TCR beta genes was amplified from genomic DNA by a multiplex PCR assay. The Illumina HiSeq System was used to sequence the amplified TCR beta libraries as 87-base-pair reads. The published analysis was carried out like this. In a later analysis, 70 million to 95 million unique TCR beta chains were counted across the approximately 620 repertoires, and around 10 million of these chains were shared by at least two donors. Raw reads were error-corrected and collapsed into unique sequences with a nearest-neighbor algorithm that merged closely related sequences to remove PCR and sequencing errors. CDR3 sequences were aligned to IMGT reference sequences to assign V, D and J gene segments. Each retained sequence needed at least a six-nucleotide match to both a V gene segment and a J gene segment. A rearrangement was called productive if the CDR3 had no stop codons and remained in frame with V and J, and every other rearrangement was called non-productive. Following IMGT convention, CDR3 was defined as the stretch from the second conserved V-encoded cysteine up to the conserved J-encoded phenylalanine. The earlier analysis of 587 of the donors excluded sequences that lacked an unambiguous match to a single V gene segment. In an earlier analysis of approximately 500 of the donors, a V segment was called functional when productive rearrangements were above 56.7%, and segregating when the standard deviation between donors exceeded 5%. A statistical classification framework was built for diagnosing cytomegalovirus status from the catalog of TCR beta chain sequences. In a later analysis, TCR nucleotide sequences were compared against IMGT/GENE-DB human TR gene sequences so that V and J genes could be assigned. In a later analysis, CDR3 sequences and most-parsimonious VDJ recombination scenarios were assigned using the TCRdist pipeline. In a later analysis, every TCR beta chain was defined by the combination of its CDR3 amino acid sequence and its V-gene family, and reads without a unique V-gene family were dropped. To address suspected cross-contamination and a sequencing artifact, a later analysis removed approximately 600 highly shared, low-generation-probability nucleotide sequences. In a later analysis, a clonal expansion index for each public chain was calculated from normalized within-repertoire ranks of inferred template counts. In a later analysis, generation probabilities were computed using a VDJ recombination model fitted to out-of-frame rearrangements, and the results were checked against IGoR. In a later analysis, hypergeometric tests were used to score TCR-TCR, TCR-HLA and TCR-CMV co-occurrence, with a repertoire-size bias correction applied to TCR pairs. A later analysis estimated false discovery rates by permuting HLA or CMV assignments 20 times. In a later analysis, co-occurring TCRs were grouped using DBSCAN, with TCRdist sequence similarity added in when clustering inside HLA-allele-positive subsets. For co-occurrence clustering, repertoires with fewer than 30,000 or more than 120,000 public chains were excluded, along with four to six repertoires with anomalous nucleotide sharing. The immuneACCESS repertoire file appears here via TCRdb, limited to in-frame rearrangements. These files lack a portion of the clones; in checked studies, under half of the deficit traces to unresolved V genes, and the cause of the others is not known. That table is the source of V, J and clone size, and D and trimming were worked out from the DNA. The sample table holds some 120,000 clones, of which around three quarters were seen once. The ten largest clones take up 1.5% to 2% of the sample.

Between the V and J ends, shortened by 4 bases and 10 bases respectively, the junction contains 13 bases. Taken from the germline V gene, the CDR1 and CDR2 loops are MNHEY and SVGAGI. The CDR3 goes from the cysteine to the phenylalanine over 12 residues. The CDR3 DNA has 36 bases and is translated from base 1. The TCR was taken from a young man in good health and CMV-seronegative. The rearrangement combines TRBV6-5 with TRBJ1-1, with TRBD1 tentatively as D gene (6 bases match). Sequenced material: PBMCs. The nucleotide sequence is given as TGTGCCAGCAGTTCCGGGGGGCGGGGAGCTTTCTTT. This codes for CASSSGGRGAFF.